This record looks at one T cell receptor beta chain sequence and its context. Its specificity is unknown. The sample originates from a study of a mutant IDH1 vaccine in newly diagnosed glioma. Study in general: Eight vaccine doses were administered to patients at weeks 1, 3, 5, 7, 11, 15, 19 and 23. Patients under treatment included approximately 62% males and about 40% females and had a mean age of approximately 43 years. Pretreatment consisted of radiotherapy, temozolomide, or both, with most receiving both. General observations from the study: Pseudoprogression showed no apparent link to changes in top peripheral T cell clonotypes.

Sequencing used immunoSEQ multiplex PCR; TCRdb keeps in-frame clones, though not all of them. The sample contains around 85,000 clones, about 82% of which appear only once. Time point: week 23, last vaccination. Vaccination comprised doses that each held 300 ug of mutant IDH1 20-mer peptide, plus topical imiquimod. This material consisted of PBMCs, taken from a glioma patient whose treatment included an IDH1 peptide vaccine. This clonotype was sampled from a man aged 25 to 40 with glioma. Some clones in this sample may be carry-over from other donors' samples.

CDR3 nucleotide sequence: TGTGCCAGCAGCTCCGAATACGGGGTCTACGAGCAGTACTTC. Translation gives CASSSEYGVYEQYF. The rearrangement links TRBV7-9 to TRBJ2-7; possible D gene TRBD2, 5 bases. V lost 4 bases, J lost 3 bases, and 13 bases lay in between. The CDR3 sequence is 14 residues long. Per the germline V gene, CDR1 is SEHNR and CDR2 is FQNEAQ (reference sequence).